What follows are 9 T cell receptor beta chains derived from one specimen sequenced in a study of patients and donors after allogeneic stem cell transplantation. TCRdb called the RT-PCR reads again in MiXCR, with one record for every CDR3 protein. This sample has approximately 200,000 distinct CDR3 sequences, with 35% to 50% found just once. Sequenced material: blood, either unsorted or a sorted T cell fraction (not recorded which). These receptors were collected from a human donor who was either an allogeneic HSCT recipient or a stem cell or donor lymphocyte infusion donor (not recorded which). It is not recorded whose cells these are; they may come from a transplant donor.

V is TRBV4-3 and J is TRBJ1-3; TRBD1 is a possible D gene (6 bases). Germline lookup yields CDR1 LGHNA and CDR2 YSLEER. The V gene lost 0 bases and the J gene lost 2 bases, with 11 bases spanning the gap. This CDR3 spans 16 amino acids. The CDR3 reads CASSQDAHRAGNTIYF. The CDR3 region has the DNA TGCGCCAGCAGCCAAGACGCCCACAGGGCTGGAAACACCATATATTTT.

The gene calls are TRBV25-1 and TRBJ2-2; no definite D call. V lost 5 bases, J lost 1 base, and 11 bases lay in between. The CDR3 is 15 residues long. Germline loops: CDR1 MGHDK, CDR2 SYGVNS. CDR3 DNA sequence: TGTGCCAGCAGTAGTGCGGAGCTGAACACCGGGGAGCTGTTTTTT. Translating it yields CASSSAELNTGELFF.

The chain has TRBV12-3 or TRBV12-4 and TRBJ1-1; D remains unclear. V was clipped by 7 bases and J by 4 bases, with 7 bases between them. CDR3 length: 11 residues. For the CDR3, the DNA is TGTGCCAGCACCCGGACCACTGAAGCTTTCTTT. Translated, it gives CASTRTTEAFF.

CDR3 sequence reads: CAISDVIGQGAYGYTF. In nucleotides, the CDR3 is TGTGCCATCAGTGACGTAATCGGACAGGGGGCCTATGGCTACACCTTC. V usage is TRBV10-3 and J usage is TRBJ1-2, with TRBD1 matching 11 bases. V lost 3 bases, J lost 4 bases, and 7 bases stayed unmatched. The CDR3 contains 16 residues. The germline CDR1 and CDR2 sequences are ENHRY and SYGVKD.

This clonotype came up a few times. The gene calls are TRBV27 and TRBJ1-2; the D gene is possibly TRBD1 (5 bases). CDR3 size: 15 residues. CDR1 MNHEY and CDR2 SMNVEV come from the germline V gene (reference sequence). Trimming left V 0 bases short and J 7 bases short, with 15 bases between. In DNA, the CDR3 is TGTGCCAGCAGTTTATCGTCGGGGGTTTCCTCTGGCTACACCTTC. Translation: CASSLSSGVSSGYTF.

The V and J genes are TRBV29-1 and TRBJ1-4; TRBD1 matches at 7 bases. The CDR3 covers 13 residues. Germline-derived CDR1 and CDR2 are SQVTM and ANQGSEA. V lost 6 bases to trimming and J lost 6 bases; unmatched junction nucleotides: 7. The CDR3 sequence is CSVRQGVDEKLFF. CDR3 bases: TGCAGCGTCCGTCAGGGGGTGGATGAAAAACTGTTTTTT.

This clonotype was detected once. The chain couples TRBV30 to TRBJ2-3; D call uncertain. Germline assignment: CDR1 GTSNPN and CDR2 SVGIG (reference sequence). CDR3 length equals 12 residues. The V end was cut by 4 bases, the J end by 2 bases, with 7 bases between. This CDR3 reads CAWTANTDTQYF. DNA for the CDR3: TGTGCCTGGACTGCCAACACAGATACGCAGTATTTT. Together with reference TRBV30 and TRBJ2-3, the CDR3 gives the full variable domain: SQTIHQWPATLVQPVGSPLSLECTVEGTSNPNLYWYRQAAGRGLQLLFYSVGIGQISSEVPQNLSASRPQDRQFILSSKKLLLSDSGFYLCAWTANTDTQYFGPGTRLTVL.

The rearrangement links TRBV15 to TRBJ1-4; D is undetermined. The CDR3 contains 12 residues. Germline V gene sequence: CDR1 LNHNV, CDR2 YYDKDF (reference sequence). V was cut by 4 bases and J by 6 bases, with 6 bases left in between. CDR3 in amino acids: CATSTYDEKLFF. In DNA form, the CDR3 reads TGTGCCACCAGCACTTACGATGAAAAACTGTTTTTT.

CDR3 residues: CASSEGTLHQPQHF. In DNA, the CDR3 is TGTGCCAGCAGTGAGGGGACACTACATCAGCCCCAGCATTTT. V and J are TRBV6-1 and TRBJ1-5, with D tentatively TRBD1 (6 bases). Trimming shortened V by 3 bases and J by 5 bases, and 11 bases separated the two germline ends. Germline CDR1 is MNHNS and CDR2 is SASEGT. The CDR3 runs to 14 residues.